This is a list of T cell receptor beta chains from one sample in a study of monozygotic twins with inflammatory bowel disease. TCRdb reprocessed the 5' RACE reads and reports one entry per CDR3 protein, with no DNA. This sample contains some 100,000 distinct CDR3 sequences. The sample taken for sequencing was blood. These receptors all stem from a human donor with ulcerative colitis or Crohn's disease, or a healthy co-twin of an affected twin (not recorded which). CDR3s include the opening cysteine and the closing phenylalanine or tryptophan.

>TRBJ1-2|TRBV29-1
CSVDPGGEANGYTF
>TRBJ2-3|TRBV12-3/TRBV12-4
CASSPTGAHTDTQYF
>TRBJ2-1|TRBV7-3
CASSRTSGSLDEQFF
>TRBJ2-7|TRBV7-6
CASSLAPEFQYEQYF
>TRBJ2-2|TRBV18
CASSPDPGATGELFF
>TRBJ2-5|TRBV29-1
CSVDPREETQYF
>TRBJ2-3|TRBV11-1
CASSPMGADTQYF
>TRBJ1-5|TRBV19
CASVNTFADRGIQPQHF
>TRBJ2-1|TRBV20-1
CSAPASSRANNEQFF
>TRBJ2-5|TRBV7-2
CASSLGRGLQETQYF
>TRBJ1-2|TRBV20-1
CSASPRARGGYGYTF
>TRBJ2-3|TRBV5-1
CASSSEDRGGTDTQYF
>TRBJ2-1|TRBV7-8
CASSLAPVRPPASTYNEQFF
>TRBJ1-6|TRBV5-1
CASSLLAENSPLHF
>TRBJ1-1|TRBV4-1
CASSLGRGTVNTEAFF
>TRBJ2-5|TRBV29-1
CSVVASGKETQYF